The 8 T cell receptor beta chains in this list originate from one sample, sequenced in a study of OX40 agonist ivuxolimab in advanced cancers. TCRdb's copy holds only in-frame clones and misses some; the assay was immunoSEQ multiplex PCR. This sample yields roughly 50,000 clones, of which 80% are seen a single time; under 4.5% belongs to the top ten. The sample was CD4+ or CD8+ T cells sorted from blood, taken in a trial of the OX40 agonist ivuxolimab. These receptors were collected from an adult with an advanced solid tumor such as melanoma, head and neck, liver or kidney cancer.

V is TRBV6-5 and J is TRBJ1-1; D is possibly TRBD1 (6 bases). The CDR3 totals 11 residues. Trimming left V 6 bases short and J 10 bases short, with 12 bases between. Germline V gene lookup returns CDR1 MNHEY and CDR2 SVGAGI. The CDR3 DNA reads TGTGCCAGCAGAATACAGGGAAGAGCTTTCTTT. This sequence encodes CASRIQGRAFF.

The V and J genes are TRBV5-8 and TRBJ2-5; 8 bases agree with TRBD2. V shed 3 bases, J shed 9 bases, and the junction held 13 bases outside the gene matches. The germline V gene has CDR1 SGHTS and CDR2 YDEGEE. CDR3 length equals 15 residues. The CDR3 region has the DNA TGTGCCAGCAGCTGGGCGGCGGGGGGACAAGGGGCCCAGTACTTC. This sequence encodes CASSWAAGGQGAQYF.

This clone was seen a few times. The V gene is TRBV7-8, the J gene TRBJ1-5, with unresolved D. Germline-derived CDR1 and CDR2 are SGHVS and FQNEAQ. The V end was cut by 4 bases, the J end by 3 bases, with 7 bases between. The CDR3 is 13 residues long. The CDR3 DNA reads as TGTGCCAGCAGCTCCGAAGTCAATCAGCCCCAGCATTTT. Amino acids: CASSSEVNQPQHF.

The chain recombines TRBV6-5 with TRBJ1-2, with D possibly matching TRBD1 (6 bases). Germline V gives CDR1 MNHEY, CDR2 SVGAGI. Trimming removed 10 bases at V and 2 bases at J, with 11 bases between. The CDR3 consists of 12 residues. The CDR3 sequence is CATADSNYGYTF. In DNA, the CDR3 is TGTGCCACCGCGGACAGCAACTATGGCTACACCTTC.

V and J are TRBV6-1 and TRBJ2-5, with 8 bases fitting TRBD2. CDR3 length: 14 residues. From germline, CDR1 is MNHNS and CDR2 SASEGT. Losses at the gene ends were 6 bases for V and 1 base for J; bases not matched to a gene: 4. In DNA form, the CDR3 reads TGTGCCAGCAGGACTAGCGCGGTCCAAGAGACCCAGTACTTC. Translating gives CASRTSAVQETQYF.

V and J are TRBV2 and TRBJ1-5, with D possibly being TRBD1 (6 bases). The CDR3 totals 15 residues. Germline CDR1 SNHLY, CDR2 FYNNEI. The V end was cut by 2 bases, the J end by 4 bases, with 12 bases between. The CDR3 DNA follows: TGTGCCAGCAGTGAAACAGGGTGGGGGAATCAGCCCCAGCATTTT. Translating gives CASSETGWGNQPQHF.

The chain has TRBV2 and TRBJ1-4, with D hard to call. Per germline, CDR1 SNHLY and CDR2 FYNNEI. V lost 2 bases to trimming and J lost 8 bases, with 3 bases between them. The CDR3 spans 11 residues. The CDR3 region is CASSESEKLFF. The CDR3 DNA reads TGTGCCAGCAGTGAATCCGAAAAACTGTTTTTT.

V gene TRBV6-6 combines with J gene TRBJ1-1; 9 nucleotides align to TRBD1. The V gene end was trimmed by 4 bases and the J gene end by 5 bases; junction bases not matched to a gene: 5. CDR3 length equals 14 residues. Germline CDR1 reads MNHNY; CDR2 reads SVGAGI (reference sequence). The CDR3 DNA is TGTGCCAGCAGTTGGGGACAGGGTCGAACTGAAGCTTTCTTT. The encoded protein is CASSWGQGRTEAFF.